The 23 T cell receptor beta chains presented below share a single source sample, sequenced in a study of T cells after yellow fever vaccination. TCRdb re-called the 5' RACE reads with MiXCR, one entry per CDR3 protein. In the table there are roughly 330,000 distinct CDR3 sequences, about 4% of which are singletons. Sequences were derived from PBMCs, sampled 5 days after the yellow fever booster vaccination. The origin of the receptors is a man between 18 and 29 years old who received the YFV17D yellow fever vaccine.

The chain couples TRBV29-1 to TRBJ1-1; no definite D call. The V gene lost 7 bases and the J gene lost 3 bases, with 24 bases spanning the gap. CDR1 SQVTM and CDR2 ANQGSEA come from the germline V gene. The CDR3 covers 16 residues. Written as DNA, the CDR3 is TGCAGCGCCGTTTACGGTTACCCTCCCACCTACACTGAAGCTTTCTTT. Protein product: CSAVYGYPPTYTEAFF. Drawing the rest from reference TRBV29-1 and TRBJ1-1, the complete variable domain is SAVISQKPSRDICQRGTSLTIQCQVDSQVTMMFWYRQQPGQSLTLIATANQGSEATYESGFVIDKFPISRPNLTFSTLTVSNMSPEDSSIYLCSAVYGYPPTYTEAFFGQGTRLTVV.

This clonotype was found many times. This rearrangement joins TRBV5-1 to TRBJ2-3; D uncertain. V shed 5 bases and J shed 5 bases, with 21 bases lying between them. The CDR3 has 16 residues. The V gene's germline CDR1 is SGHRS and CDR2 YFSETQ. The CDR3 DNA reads TGCGCCAGCAGGCCGATTGAACCGACCCTCGGAGATACGCAGTATTTT. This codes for CASRPIEPTLGDTQYF.

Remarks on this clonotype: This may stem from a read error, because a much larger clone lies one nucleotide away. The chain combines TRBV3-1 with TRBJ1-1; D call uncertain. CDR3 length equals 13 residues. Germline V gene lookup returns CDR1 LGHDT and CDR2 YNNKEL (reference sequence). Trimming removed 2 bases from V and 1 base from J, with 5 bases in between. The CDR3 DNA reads TGTGCCAGCAGCCAATTCGGGAACACTGAAGCTTTCTTT. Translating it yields CASSQFGNTEAFF.

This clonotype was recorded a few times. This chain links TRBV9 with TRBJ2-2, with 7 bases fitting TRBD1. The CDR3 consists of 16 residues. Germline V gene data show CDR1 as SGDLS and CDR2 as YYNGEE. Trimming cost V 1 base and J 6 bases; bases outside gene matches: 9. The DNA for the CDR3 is TGTGCCAGCAGCGTATCCCGAGGGGGCGGTGCCGGGGAGCTGTTTTTT. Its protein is CASSVSRGGGAGELFF.

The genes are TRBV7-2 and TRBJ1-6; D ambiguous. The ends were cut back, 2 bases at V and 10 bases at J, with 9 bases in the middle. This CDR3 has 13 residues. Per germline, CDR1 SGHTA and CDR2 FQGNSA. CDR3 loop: CASSLLGHSPLHF. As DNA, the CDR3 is TGTGCCAGCAGCTTACTGGGTCACTCACCCCTCCACTTT.

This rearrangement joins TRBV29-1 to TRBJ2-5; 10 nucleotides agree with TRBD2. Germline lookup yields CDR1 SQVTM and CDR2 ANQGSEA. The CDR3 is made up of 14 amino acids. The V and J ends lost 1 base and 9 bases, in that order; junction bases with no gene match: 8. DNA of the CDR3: TGCAGCGTTGAAGTAGCGGGGGGCCGAAAGGCCCAGTACTTC. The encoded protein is CSVEVAGGRKAQYF.

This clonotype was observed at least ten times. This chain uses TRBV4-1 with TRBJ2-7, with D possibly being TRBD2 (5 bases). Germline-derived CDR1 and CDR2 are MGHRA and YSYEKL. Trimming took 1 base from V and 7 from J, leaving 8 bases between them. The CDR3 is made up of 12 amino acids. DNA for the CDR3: TGCGCCAGCAGCCAAGCGGGGTGGGAGCAGTACTTC. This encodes CASSQAGWEQYF.

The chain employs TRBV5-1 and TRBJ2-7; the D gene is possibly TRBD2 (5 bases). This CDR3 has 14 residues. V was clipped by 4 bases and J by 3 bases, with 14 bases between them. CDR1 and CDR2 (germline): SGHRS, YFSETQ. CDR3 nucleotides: TGCGCCAGCAGCCCCCCCGGACGGGACTACGAGCAGTACGTC. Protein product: CASSPPGRDYEQYV.

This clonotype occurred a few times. In nucleotides, the CDR3 is TGTGCCAGCAGTTACTGGGGGACCAGCAATCAGCCCCAGCATTTT. It is translated as CASSYWGTSNQPQHF. This chain uses TRBV6-6 with TRBJ1-5, with a tentative D call TRBD1 (5 bases). The V end was cut by 1 base, the J end by 1 base, with 8 bases between. This CDR3 contains 15 residues. The germline CDR1 and CDR2 sequences are MNHNY and SVGAGI (reference sequence).

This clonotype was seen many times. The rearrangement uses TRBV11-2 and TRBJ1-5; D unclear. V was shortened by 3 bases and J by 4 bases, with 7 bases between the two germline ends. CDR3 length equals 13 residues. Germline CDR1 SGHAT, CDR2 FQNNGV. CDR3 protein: CASSFYRNQPQHF. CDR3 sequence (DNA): TGTGCCAGCAGCTTTTACAGAAATCAGCCCCAGCATTTT.

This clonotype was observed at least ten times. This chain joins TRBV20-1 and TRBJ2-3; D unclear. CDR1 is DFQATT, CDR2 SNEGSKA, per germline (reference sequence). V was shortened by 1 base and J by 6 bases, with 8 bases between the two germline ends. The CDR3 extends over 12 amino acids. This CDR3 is CSARGSWDTQYF. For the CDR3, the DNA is TGCAGTGCTAGAGGGTCGTGGGATACGCAGTATTTT.

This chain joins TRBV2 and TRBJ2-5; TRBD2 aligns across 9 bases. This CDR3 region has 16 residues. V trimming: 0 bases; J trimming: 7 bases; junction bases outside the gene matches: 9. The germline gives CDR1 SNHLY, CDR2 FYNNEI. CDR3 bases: TGTGCCAGCAGTGAAGCTTGGCTAGCGGGAAAAAGGACCCAGTACTTC. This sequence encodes CASSEAWLAGKRTQYF.

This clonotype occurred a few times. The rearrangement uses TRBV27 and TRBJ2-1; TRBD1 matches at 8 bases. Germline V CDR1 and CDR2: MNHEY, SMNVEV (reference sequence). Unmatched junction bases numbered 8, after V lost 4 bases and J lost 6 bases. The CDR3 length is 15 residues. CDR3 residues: CASSSINRGVNEQFF. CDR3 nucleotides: TGTGCCAGCAGTTCCATCAACAGGGGGGTCAATGAGCAGTTCTTC.

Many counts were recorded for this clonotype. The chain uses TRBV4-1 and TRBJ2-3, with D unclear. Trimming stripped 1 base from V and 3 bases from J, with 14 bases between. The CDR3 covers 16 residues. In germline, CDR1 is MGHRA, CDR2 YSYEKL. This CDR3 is CASSQVSVVLTDTQYF. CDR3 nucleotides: TGCGCCAGCAGCCAAGTGAGCGTAGTCCTAACAGATACGCAGTATTTT.

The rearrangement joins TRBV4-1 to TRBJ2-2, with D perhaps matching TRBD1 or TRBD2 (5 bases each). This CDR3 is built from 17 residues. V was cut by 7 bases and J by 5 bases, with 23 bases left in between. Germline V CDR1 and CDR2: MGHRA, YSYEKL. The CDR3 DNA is TGCGCCAGCAAAAAAAGGGTGGGGGAAAAAGGGACCGGGGAGCTGTTTTTT. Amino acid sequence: CASKKRVGEKGTGELFF.

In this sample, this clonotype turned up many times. CDR3: CSAREVGTGAYNEQFF. As DNA, the CDR3 is TGCAGTGCTAGAGAGGTCGGGACAGGAGCTTACAATGAGCAGTTCTTC. This chain uses TRBV20-1 with TRBJ2-1, with TRBD1 identical over 8 bases. The CDR3 covers 16 residues. Germline V lookup: CDR1 DFQATT, CDR2 SNEGSKA (reference sequence). J was trimmed by 4 bases and V by 0 bases; bases with no gene match: 8.

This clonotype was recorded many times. The CDR3 sequence: CASAFNYGYTF. The CDR3 bases are TGTGCCAGCGCTTTTAACTATGGCTACACCTTC. The chain links TRBV12-3 or TRBV12-4 to TRBJ1-2; D not certain. The CDR3 length is 11 residues. Trimming stripped 8 bases from V and 1 base from J, with 5 bases between.

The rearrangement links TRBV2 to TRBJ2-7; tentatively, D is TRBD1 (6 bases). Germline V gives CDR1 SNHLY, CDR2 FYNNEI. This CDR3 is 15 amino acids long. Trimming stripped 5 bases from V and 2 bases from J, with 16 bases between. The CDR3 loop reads CASSYTGTPTYEQYF. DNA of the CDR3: TGTGCCAGCAGTTACACCGGGACACCGACCTACGAGCAGTACTTC.

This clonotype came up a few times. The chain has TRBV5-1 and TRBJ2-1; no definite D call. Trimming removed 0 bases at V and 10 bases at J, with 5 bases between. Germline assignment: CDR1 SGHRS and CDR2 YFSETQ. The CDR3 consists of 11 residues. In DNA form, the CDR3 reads TGCGCCAGCAGCTTGGCCCGGGAGCAGTTCTTC. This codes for CASSLAREQFF.

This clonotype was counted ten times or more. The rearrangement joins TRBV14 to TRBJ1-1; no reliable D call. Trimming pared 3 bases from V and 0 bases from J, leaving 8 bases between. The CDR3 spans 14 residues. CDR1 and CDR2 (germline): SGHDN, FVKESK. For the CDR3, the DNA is TGTGCCAGCAGCCAGCAACACTTGAACACTGAAGCTTTCTTT. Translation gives CASSQQHLNTEAFF.

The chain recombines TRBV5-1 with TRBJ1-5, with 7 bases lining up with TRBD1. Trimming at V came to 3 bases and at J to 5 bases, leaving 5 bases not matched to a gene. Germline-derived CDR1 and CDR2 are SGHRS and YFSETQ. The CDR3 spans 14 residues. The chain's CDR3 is CASSSEGADQPQHF. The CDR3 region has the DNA TGCGCCAGCAGCTCGGAGGGGGCTGATCAGCCCCAGCATTTT.

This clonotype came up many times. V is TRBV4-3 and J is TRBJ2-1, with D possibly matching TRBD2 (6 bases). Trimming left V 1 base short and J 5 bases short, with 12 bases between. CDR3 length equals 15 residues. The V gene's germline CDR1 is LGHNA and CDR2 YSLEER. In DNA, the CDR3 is TGCGCCAGCAGCCAAGTGGGACTTTGGGACAATGAGCAGTTCTTC. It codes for CASSQVGLWDNEQFF.

CDR3 sequence reads: CASSSTPPSLLYEQYV. DNA of the CDR3: TGTGCCAGCAGTTCCACACCCCCCAGTTTGCTCTACGAGCAGTACGTC. The chain links TRBV6-6 to TRBJ2-7; no firm D call. Trimming removed 4 bases at V and 3 bases at J, with 19 bases between. From germline, CDR1 is MNHNY and CDR2 SVGAGI (reference sequence). The CDR3 is 16 residues long.